This T cell receptor (beta chain) was captured in a study of radiotherapy plus CTLA-4 blockade in lung cancer. As for the study in general: Disease control was achieved by over 25% of patients, and objective responses by 18%.

Study conclusions and caveats: Early clone dynamics of blood T cells, plus interferon-beta, reportedly predicted response best. In blood, after radiotherapy plus ipilimumab, tumor-derived TCR clones expanded.

Method: immunoSEQ multiplex PCR; TCRdb's copy keeps in-frame clones and lacks some. The sample lists about 56,000 clones; around 79% were seen once. Of note for this clone: The target antigen is unknown.

The germline V gene has CDR1 SEHNR and CDR2 FQNEAQ (reference sequence). V was pared by 1 base and J by 5 bases, with 5 bases between. This CDR3 comprises 12 residues. The material sequenced was peripheral blood, taken from a patient treated with radiotherapy plus ipilimumab. The source is a human donor with non-small cell lung cancer who had a complete response to radiotherapy plus ipilimumab. V and J are TRBV7-9 and TRBJ1-2, with D uncertain. The CDR3, as DNA: TGTGCCAGCAGCTTAGACGGGTATGGCTACACCTTC. Its protein is CASSLDGYGYTF. Looking up the rest from reference TRBV7-9 and TRBJ1-2 gives the full variable domain: DTGVSQNPRHKITKRGQNVTFRCDPISEHNRLYWYRQTLGQGPEFLTYFQNEAQLEKSRLLSDRFSAERPKGSFSTLEIQRTEQGDSAMYLCASSLDGYGYTFGSGTRLTVV.